Shown below are 25 T cell receptor beta chains from a single sample sequenced in a study of a mutant IDH1 vaccine in newly diagnosed glioma. Data came from immunoSEQ multiplex PCR; TCRdb stores just in-frame clones and leaves some out. The table shows 65,000 to 70,000 clones, with around 86% occurring only once. Time point defined: baseline, week 1 (first vaccination visit). Indicated treatment: pre-vaccination baseline after standard-of-care therapy. Sequences were derived from PBMCs, sampled from a glioma patient treated with radiotherapy, temozolomide or both. The receptors were gathered from a man aged 25 to 40 with glioma.

The rearrangement uses TRBV19 and TRBJ1-2, with a weak D call TRBD1 (5 bases). CDR1 LNHDA and CDR2 SQIVND come from the germline V gene (reference sequence). The CDR3 is 14 amino acids. The V gene lost 7 bases and the J gene lost 5 bases, with 17 bases spanning the gap. The chain's CDR3 is CASIRATGYYGYTF. DNA of the CDR3: TGTGCCAGTATCAGGGCCACTGGATATTATGGCTACACCTTC.

J is TRBJ1-2 and V is TRBV7-9, with a possible D match to TRBD1 (6 bases). Germline-derived CDR1 and CDR2 are SEHNR and FQNEAQ (reference sequence). The CDR3 consists of 13 residues. Trimming stripped 5 bases from V and 4 bases from J, with 11 bases between. The CDR3 nucleotides read TGTGCCAGCAGCAATCAGGGGTTCTATGGCTACACCTTC. It translates to CASSNQGFYGYTF.

The CDR3 DNA sequence: TGTGCCAGCACCCTGGCAGCGACAGATACGCAGTATTTT. This codes for CASTLAATDTQYF. The J gene is TRBJ2-3, the V gene TRBV5-6; no clear D gene. Trimming removed 6 bases at V and 3 bases at J, with 11 bases between. The CDR3 is 13 residues long. Germline CDR1 and CDR2: SGHDT and YYEEEE.

V gene TRBV5-4 combines with J gene TRBJ1-1, with no clear D. Germline-derived CDR1 and CDR2 are SGHNT and YYREEE (reference sequence). The CDR3 covers 14 residues. Trimming left V 4 bases short and J 6 bases short, with 16 bases between. CDR3 protein: CASSQDTSGPEAFF. Written as DNA, the CDR3 is TGTGCCAGCAGCCAAGATACGTCTGGGCCTGAAGCTTTCTTT.

The chain carries TRBV7-6 and TRBJ1-1; possibly TRBD1 for D (5 bases). CDR1 and CDR2 from the germline V gene are SGHVS and FNYEAQ. V lost 8 bases to trimming and J lost 0 bases, with 13 bases between them. The length of the CDR3 is 14 residues. The CDR3 spells CASGTGSMNTEAFF. The CDR3 DNA reads TGTGCCAGCGGTACAGGATCCATGAACACTGAAGCTTTCTTT. The variable domain in full, completed from reference TRBV7-6 and TRBJ1-1, reads GAGVSQSPRYKVTKRGQDVALRCDPISGHVSLYWYRQALGQGPEFLTYFNYEAQQDKSGLPNDRFSAERPEGSISTLTIQRTEQRDSAMYRCASGTGSMNTEAFFGQGTRLTVV.

CDR3 DNA: TGTGCCAGCAGCTTATTGGCTGAAGCTTTCTTT. Its translation: CASSLLAEAFF. The rearrangement links TRBV7-9 to TRBJ1-1; no firm D call. Trimming took off 2 bases at V and 6 bases at J, with 4 bases between the two ends. The germline V gene encodes CDR1 SEHNR and CDR2 FQNEAQ (reference sequence). The CDR3 consists of 11 residues.

This chain uses TRBV15 with TRBJ2-7, with TRBD2 matching over 8 bases. V was clipped by 2 bases and J by 3 bases; unmatched bases: 18. CDR3 size: 19 residues. Germline-derived CDR1 and CDR2 are LNHNV and YYDKDF (reference sequence). The CDR3 bases are TGTGCCACCAGCAGAAAGATGGGAGGTTTGGGCGGGGGGAACTACGAGCAGTACTTC. It translates to CATSRKMGGLGGGNYEQYF.

This clone showed up just a few times. The chain is built from TRBV28 and TRBJ1-1; 8 bases agree with TRBD1. The J segment lost 7 bases and the V segment lost 6 bases, leaving 4 bases of the junction unmatched. CDR1 is MDHEN, CDR2 SYDVKM, per germline. CDR3 length equals 12 residues. CDR3 amino acids: CASRGTGFEAFF. The CDR3 region has the DNA TGTGCCAGCAGGGGGACAGGCTTTGAAGCTTTCTTT.

V and J are TRBV7-9 and TRBJ2-1; TRBD1 is a possible D gene (7 bases). Germline CDR1 reads SEHNR; CDR2 reads FQNEAQ (reference sequence). The ends were cut back, 5 bases at V and 7 bases at J, with 18 bases in the middle. The CDR3 runs to 15 residues. The CDR3 protein is CASSLGGAGGNEQFF. The CDR3 nucleotides are TGTGCCAGCAGCCTTGGTGGGGCAGGGGGGAATGAGCAGTTCTTC.

V gene TRBV6-6 combines with J gene TRBJ2-5; a weak D match, TRBD1 (5 bases). This CDR3 comprises 15 residues. The germline V gene has CDR1 MNHNY and CDR2 SVGAGI (reference sequence). V lost 8 bases and J 4 bases, leaving 20 bases between the germline ends. The DNA of the CDR3 is TGTGCCAGCGGTAGGGCAGGGTCTTTTGTAGAGACCCAGTACTTC. It yields the protein CASGRAGSFVETQYF.

The V call is TRBV7-9, the J call TRBJ2-7; perhaps TRBD1 as D (5 bases). CDR1 and CDR2 (germline): SEHNR, FQNEAQ (reference sequence). The CDR3 spans 15 residues. V was cut by 2 bases and J by 3 bases, with 14 bases left in between. In nucleotides, the CDR3 is TGTGCCAGCAGCTTACCCCCCAGGGATCTCTACGAGCAGTACTTC. Translation: CASSLPPRDLYEQYF.

The chain links TRBV19 to TRBJ1-6; TRBD1 agrees at 8 bases. The CDR3 totals 18 residues. Germline V lookup: CDR1 LNHDA, CDR2 SQIVND (reference sequence). V lost 6 bases, J lost 0 bases, and 10 bases stayed unmatched. The CDR3 here is CASSKDNRGGSYNSPLHF. In DNA form, the CDR3 reads TGTGCCAGTAGCAAGGATAACAGGGGGGGCTCCTATAATTCACCCCTCCACTTT.

This clone was counted only a few times. The chain joins TRBV28 to TRBJ2-7; D gene ambiguous. Germline values: CDR1 MDHEN, CDR2 SYDVKM. The CDR3 totals 14 residues. V dropped 10 bases and J dropped 6 bases, with 22 bases sitting between them. The CDR3 DNA sequence: TGTGCCATCCAAACTACCGATAGTCTCCCCGAGCAGTACTTC. It codes for CAIQTTDSLPEQYF.

The chain links TRBV7-8 to TRBJ2-7, with D possibly matching TRBD1 (5 bases). The ends were cut back, 3 bases at V and 5 bases at J, with 17 bases in the middle. The germline V gene encodes CDR1 SGHVS and CDR2 FQNEAQ. The CDR3 has 15 amino acids. DNA of the CDR3: TGTGCCAGCAGCTTCGTTCCAGGGATTTTCAACGAGCAGTACTTC. It codes for CASSFVPGIFNEQYF.

J is TRBJ2-7 and V is TRBV5-5; 8 nucleotides agree with TRBD1. This CDR3 is built from 15 residues. Germline V gene lookup returns CDR1 SGHKS and CDR2 YYEKEE (reference sequence). Unmatched junction bases numbered 9, after V lost 2 bases and J lost 5 bases. CDR3 amino acids: CASSFRPDRVNEQYF. The CDR3 DNA reads as TGTGCCAGCAGCTTCCGCCCGGACAGGGTCAACGAGCAGTACTTC. The full variable domain, in which reference TRBV5-5 and TRBJ2-7 provide the parts outside the CDR3, is DAGVTQSPTHLIKTRGQQVTLRCSPISGHKSVSWYQQVLGQGPQFIFQYYEKEERGRGNFPDRFSARQFPNYSSELNVNALLLGDSALYLCASSFRPDRVNEQYFGPGTRLTVT.

This clone was counted once. The chain carries TRBV2 and TRBJ2-4; possible D gene TRBD1, 6 bases. CDR1 and CDR2 from the germline V gene are SNHLY and FYNNEI. This CDR3 has 17 amino acids. The V gene lost 7 bases and the J gene lost 3 bases, with 22 bases spanning the gap. CDR3 loop: CASIKGVRGGGKNIQYF. The CDR3 nucleotides read TGTGCCAGCATTAAGGGGGTCCGGGGTGGTGGCAAAAACATTCAGTACTTC. The whole variable domain, remainder taken from reference TRBV2 and TRBJ2-4, is EPEVTQTPSHQVTQMGQEVILRCVPISNHLYFYWYRQILGQKVEFLVSFYNNEISEKSEIFDDQFSVERPDGSNFTLKIRSTKLEDSAMYFCASIKGVRGGGKNIQYFGAGTRLSVL.

This clone was seen only a few times. This sequence joins TRBV7-9 and TRBJ1-1, with 9 bases fitting TRBD1. Germline V gene sequence: CDR1 SEHNR, CDR2 FQNEAQ (reference sequence). With V trimmed by 5 bases and J by 0 bases, 4 bases remained unmatched. This CDR3 region has 15 residues. CDR3 bases: TGTGCCAGCAGCCAGGGACAGGGCATGAACACTGAAGCTTTCTTT. The encoded protein is CASSQGQGMNTEAFF.

This rearrangement joins TRBV28 to TRBJ1-6; TRBD1 matches at 7 bases. The CDR3 has 14 residues. The germline V gene encodes CDR1 MDHEN and CDR2 SYDVKM. Trimming took 4 bases from V and 10 from J; bases not matched to a gene: 7. The CDR3 loop reads CASSSRTGASPLHF. CDR3 nucleotides: TGTGCCAGCAGTTCCCGGACAGGAGCATCACCCCTCCACTTT.

The chain links TRBV19 to TRBJ1-2; 9 nucleotides match TRBD1. The V gene end was trimmed by 4 bases and the J gene end by 7 bases; junction bases not matched to a gene: 4. The CDR3 length is 13 residues. Germline-derived CDR1 and CDR2 are LNHDA and SQIVND (reference sequence). The CDR3 loop is CASSTQGALGYTF. The DNA for the CDR3 is TGTGCCAGTAGTACACAGGGGGCGCTTGGCTACACCTTC.

This clone appeared once. The chain joins TRBV29-1 to TRBJ2-7, with TRBD1 matching over 8 bases. Germline CDR1 reads SQVTM; CDR2 reads ANQGSEA. The V gene end was trimmed by 7 bases and the J gene end by 7 bases; junction bases not matched to a gene: 9. This CDR3 has 12 residues. Here the CDR3 DNA reads TGCAGCGCCCTGGACAGGGTCGGGGAGCAGTACTTC. Its protein product is CSALDRVGEQYF.

The chain links TRBV9 to TRBJ2-7; 9 bases align to TRBD1. Per germline, CDR1 SGDLS and CDR2 YYNGEE. This CDR3 has 15 residues. The V and J ends lost 4 bases and 6 bases, in that order; junction bases with no gene match: 11. In DNA, the CDR3 is TGTGCCAGCAGCCTAAGTTGGGACAGGGTAGGCGAGCAGTACTTC. It yields the protein CASSLSWDRVGEQYF.

The rearrangement uses TRBV18 and TRBJ1-2; 9 bases align to TRBD1. V lost 3 bases to trimming and J lost 8 bases; unmatched junction nucleotides: 10. The germline CDR1 and CDR2 sequences are KGHSH and LQKENI. The CDR3 is 15 amino acids. The CDR3 DNA follows: TGTGCCAGCTCACCTTCCCCAGGACAGGGGTGGGGCTACACCTTC. This encodes CASSPSPGQGWGYTF.

This clone was observed a handful of times. The chain employs TRBV5-1 and TRBJ1-4; D is possibly TRBD1 (6 bases). V was shortened by 4 bases and J by 7 bases, with 20 bases between the two germline ends. The CDR3 length is 16 residues. The germline V gene encodes CDR1 SGHRS and CDR2 YFSETQ. CDR3 DNA sequence: TGCGCCAGCAGCGCCCGGGACACCGTCTCAGGTGAAAAACTGTTTTTT. It is translated as CASSARDTVSGEKLFF.

This rearrangement joins TRBV25-1 to TRBJ2-2; 7 bases fit TRBD1. Germline CDR1 and CDR2: MGHDK and SYGVNS. This CDR3 has 16 residues. With 6 bases clipped from V and 0 bases from J, the junction kept 7 bases outside the gene matches. The CDR3 sequence: CASRQGDSTNTGELFF. CDR3 in DNA: TGTGCCAGCAGGCAGGGGGACAGCACGAACACCGGGGAGCTGTTTTTT.

The chain joins TRBV9 to TRBJ2-5, with D possibly being TRBD2 (6 bases). Germline-derived CDR1 and CDR2 are SGDLS and YYNGEE. V was pared by 4 bases and J by 0 bases, with 10 bases between. This CDR3 is built from 14 residues. CDR3 DNA sequence: TGTGCCAGCAGCAAGGGACTGGACCAAGAGACCCAGTACTTC. Amino acids: CASSKGLDQETQYF.